Presented here are 23 T cell receptor beta chains from one specimen sequenced in a study of blood T cell repertoires in COVID-19. Using immunoSEQ multiplex PCR, the repertoire was profiled, and TCRdb retains in-frame clones only, with some absent. The table has 130,000 to 150,000 clones, roughly 79% seen once; the top ten hold around 8.4%. Sequenced input: peripheral blood. Every receptor here comes from a human donor in a cohort sampled during active COVID-19.

A few counts support this clone. V gene TRBV4-3 combines with J gene TRBJ1-2, with a possible D match to TRBD1 (5 bases). The CDR3 runs 14 residues. Trimming took 0 bases from V and 3 from J, leaving 8 bases between them. CDR1 and CDR2 from the germline V gene are LGHNA and YSLEER. CDR3 residues: CASSQEVRDYGYTF. The CDR3 coding sequence is TGCGCCAGCAGCCAAGAGGTCAGGGACTATGGCTACACCTTC.

This sequence joins TRBV4-3 and TRBJ2-7, with D hard to call. Trimming pared 0 bases from V and 3 bases from J, leaving 6 bases between. There are 13 residues in the CDR3. The germline V gene has CDR1 LGHNA and CDR2 YSLEER. CDR3 amino acids: CASSQDFNYEQYF. CDR3 nucleotides: TGCGCCAGCAGCCAAGATTTCAACTACGAGCAGTACTTC.

V usage is TRBV7-9 and J usage is TRBJ1-1, with TRBD1 as a possible D gene (5 bases). Per the germline V gene, CDR1 is SEHNR and CDR2 is FQNEAQ (reference sequence). This CDR3 comprises 15 residues. V lost 2 bases and J lost 4, with 14 bases in between. CDR3 region: CASSLRAGRGTEAFF. The CDR3 bases are TGTGCCAGCAGCTTAAGGGCAGGGAGGGGCACTGAAGCTTTCTTT.

This CDR3 is CATSDGGDNEQFF. Written as DNA, the CDR3 is TGTGCCACCAGTGACGGCGGGGACAATGAGCAGTTCTTC. V is TRBV24-1 and J is TRBJ2-1, with TRBD2 as a possible D gene (6 bases). Germline CDR1 is KGHDR and CDR2 is SFDVKD. CDR3 length: 13 residues. The V and J ends lost 4 bases and 5 bases respectively, with 8 bases between them.

This clone occurred a few times. The CDR3 loop reads CASSFGRTNSYEQYF. The CDR3 coding sequence is TGTGCCAGCAGCTTCGGGCGGACAAACTCCTACGAGCAGTACTTC. The chain is built from TRBV5-6 and TRBJ2-7; D is perhaps TRBD1 (5 bases). The germline V and J ends were trimmed by 2 bases and 0 bases, with 12 bases remaining between them. The CDR3 contains 15 residues. Germline CDR1 is SGHDT and CDR2 is YYEEEE.

V gene TRBV5-1 combines with J gene TRBJ1-2; TRBD1 aligns across 7 bases. CDR1 is SGHRS and CDR2 is YFSETQ in the germline V gene. The length of the CDR3 is 16 residues. The V and J ends lost 0 bases and 6 bases, in that order; junction bases with no gene match: 11. The CDR3 protein is CASSLGLTGEGNGYTF. In DNA, the CDR3 is TGCGCCAGCAGCTTGGGGCTAACAGGGGAAGGTAATGGCTACACCTTC.

This clone occurred once. V gene TRBV7-9 combines with J gene TRBJ2-7; TRBD2 aligns across 14 bases. The CDR3 sequence is 16 residues long. CDR1 and CDR2 from the germline V gene are SEHNR and FQNEAQ (reference sequence). Trimming at V came to 1 base and at J to 5 bases, leaving 4 bases not matched to a gene. The CDR3 loop is CASSLEGLAGEDEQYF. The CDR3 bases are TGTGCCAGCAGCTTAGAGGGACTAGCGGGAGAGGACGAGCAGTACTTC.

The chain links TRBV6-2 or TRBV6-3 to TRBJ2-2; D may be TRBD2 (6 bases). Germline CDR1 reads MNHEY; CDR2 reads SVGEGT. Between the trimmed V and J ends, which lost 2 bases and 4 bases, there was a span of 11 bases. This CDR3 region has 15 residues. The chain's CDR3 is CASSYGGTGTGELFF. CDR3 sequence (DNA): TGTGCCAGCAGTTACGGCGGGACTGGCACCGGGGAGCTGTTTTTT.

The chain recombines TRBV6-6 with TRBJ2-1; D possibly corresponds to TRBD2 (5 bases). V lost 2 bases to trimming and J lost 8 bases, with 7 bases between them. The CDR3 loop spans 12 amino acids. Germline CDR1 reads MNHNY; CDR2 reads SVGAGI (reference sequence). The CDR3 DNA sequence: TGTGCCAGCAGTTACGGCGGGCATGAGCAGTTCTTC. As protein: CASSYGGHEQFF.

J is TRBJ2-5 and V is TRBV19; possible D gene TRBD1, 5 bases. With 4 bases removed from V and 5 bases from J, the gap between germline ends came to 11 bases. Per germline, CDR1 LNHDA and CDR2 SQIVND (reference sequence). This CDR3 has 13 residues. CDR3 region: CASSTGLGETQYF. The CDR3 nucleotides are TGTGCCAGTAGTACAGGGCTGGGGGAGACCCAGTACTTC.

The J gene is TRBJ2-5, the V gene TRBV5-1, with 13 bases aligning to TRBD2. This CDR3 has 17 residues. V lost 1 base and J lost 5; bases outside the gene matches: 8. From germline, CDR1 is SGHRS and CDR2 YFSETQ. In nucleotides, the CDR3 is TGCGCCAGCAGCTTGCAAGGACTAGCGGGAGTTTTGGAGACCCAGTACTTC. Translated: CASSLQGLAGVLETQYF.

This clone was seen more than once but under ten times. The gene calls are TRBV11-2 and TRBJ2-7, with 10 positions matching TRBD1. Per germline, CDR1 SGHAT and CDR2 FQNNGV. The CDR3 runs to 14 residues. V shed 3 bases, J shed 2 bases, and the junction held 1 base outside the gene matches. The CDR3 nucleotides are TGTGCCAGCAGCTTGGGGACAGGGGCCTACGAGCAGTACTTC. Amino acids: CASSLGTGAYEQYF.

The rearrangement joins TRBV9 to TRBJ2-7, with 8 bases fitting TRBD1. With V trimmed by 4 bases and J by 3 bases, 6 bases remained unmatched. Germline V gene lookup returns CDR1 SGDLS and CDR2 YYNGEE. CDR3 size: 14 residues. The CDR3 region has the DNA TGTGCCAGCAGCCCCGGACAGGGAAACTACGAGCAGTACTTC. This gives the protein CASSPGQGNYEQYF.

This sequence joins TRBV5-6 and TRBJ1-1, with 10 nucleotides matching TRBD1. The CDR3 runs to 15 residues. CDR1 and CDR2 (germline): SGHDT, YYEEEE. V was clipped by 3 bases and J by 7 bases; unmatched bases: 9. CDR3 nucleotide sequence: TGTGCCAGCAGCTCAGGGACAGGGGCTTATATTGAAGCTTTCTTT. Its translation is CASSSGTGAYIEAFF. Filled out from reference TRBV5-6 and TRBJ1-1, the complete variable domain reads DAGVTQSPTHLIKTRGQQVTLRCSPKSGHDTVSWYQQALGQGPQFIFQYYEEEERQRGNFPDRFSGHQFPNYSSELNVNALLLGDSALYLCASSSGTGAYIEAFFGQGTRLTVV.

The chain carries TRBV24-1 and TRBJ2-3; tentative D call: TRBD1 (6 bases). The V end was cut by 5 bases, the J end by 3 bases, with 11 bases between. The germline V gene has CDR1 KGHDR and CDR2 SFDVKD. The CDR3 is 14 amino acids. In DNA form, the CDR3 reads TGTGCCACCAGTGGGGGGCCGGGGACAGATACGCAGTATTTT. Translated: CATSGGPGTDTQYF.

This rearrangement joins TRBV18 to TRBJ2-7; TRBD1 might be the D (5 bases). The CDR3 length is 17 residues. Germline loops: CDR1 KGHSH, CDR2 LQKENI. V lost 1 base and J lost 0, with 16 bases in between. The CDR3 is CASSPLSRAWGSYEQYF. The CDR3 DNA is TGTGCCAGCTCACCACTTAGCAGGGCCTGGGGCTCCTACGAGCAGTACTTC.

The chain has TRBV4-2 and TRBJ2-5; 8 bases are a match to TRBD2. V shed 1 base and J 5 bases; nucleotides not matched to a gene: 6. The CDR3 has 15 amino acids. The V gene's germline CDR1 is LGHNA and CDR2 YNFKEQ. The CDR3 here is CASSQAPTSEETQYF. CDR3 in DNA: TGTGCCAGCAGCCAAGCCCCGACTAGCGAGGAGACCCAGTACTTC.

V is TRBV7-9 and J is TRBJ2-7; TRBD1 might be the D (6 bases). The V gene lost 1 base and the J gene lost 1 base, with 17 bases spanning the gap. CDR1 is SEHNR and CDR2 is FQNEAQ in the germline V gene (reference sequence). This CDR3 spans 17 amino acids. The CDR3 DNA sequence: TGTGCCAGCAGCTTAGAGCCCCCCAAACAGGGATCCTACGAGCAGTACTTC. Its translation: CASSLEPPKQGSYEQYF.

This clone was seen only once. J is TRBJ1-2 and V is TRBV20-1, with 7 bases matching TRBD1. The junction had 8 bases not matched to a gene; V was cut back by 3 bases and J by 7 bases. CDR1 is DFQATT, CDR2 SNEGSKA, per germline (reference sequence). CDR3 length: 13 residues. In nucleotides, the CDR3 is TGCAGTGCTAGTGAATCACAGGGGACTGGCTACACCTTC. Encoded protein: CSASESQGTGYTF.

The J gene is TRBJ2-3, the V gene TRBV10-3; tentatively, D is TRBD2 (6 bases). CDR1 is ENHRY and CDR2 is SYGVKD in the germline V gene. Trimming removed 6 bases from V and 0 bases from J, with 10 bases in between. CDR3 size: 14 residues. DNA for the CDR3: TGTGCCATCAGAGCCAGCGGGAGCACAGATACGCAGTATTTT. It codes for CAIRASGSTDTQYF.

The chain combines TRBV27 with TRBJ2-1; 8 positions agree with TRBD2. Germline V gene data show CDR1 as MNHEY and CDR2 as SMNVEV (reference sequence). The J segment lost 2 bases and the V segment lost 2 bases, leaving 11 bases of the junction unmatched. The CDR3 length is 18 residues. The CDR3 DNA is TGTGCCAGCAGTTTACGATCGGGGGGGGGTTGGGCCTACAATGAGCAGTTCTTC. It is translated as CASSLRSGGGWAYNEQFF.

The chain uses TRBV6-5 and TRBJ1-6; D gene unclear. Germline V lookup: CDR1 MNHEY, CDR2 SVGAGI. The V and J ends lost 6 bases and 0 bases respectively, with 6 bases between them. This CDR3 comprises 14 residues. For the CDR3, the DNA is TGTGCCAGCAGCGGGAGCTCCTATAATTCACCCCTCCACTTT. Amino acids: CASSGSSYNSPLHF.

V usage is TRBV6-5 and J usage is TRBJ1-5, with D possibly being TRBD1 (5 bases). CDR1 and CDR2 from the germline V gene are MNHEY and SVGAGI. This CDR3 is 14 amino acids long. V was trimmed by 6 bases and J by 7 bases, leaving 16 bases between them. The CDR3 DNA reads TGTGCCAGCAGGGTAGAACAGGTTAGGCAGCCCCAGCATTTT. Residues: CASRVEQVRQPQHF.